The clone carrying this T cell receptor (beta chain) came up many times. The target antigen is unknown. CDR1 MGHRA and CDR2 YSYEKL come from the germline V gene. After removal of 4 bases from V and 4 bases from J, the junction contained 8 bases not matched to a gene. The CDR3 covers 15 residues. This sample stems from a study of neoadjuvant anti-PD-1 for oral cavity cancer. Background on the study: Around day 43, patients without progression received a fourth nivolumab dose before surgery.

Sample time point: after neoadjuvant nivolumab, at surgical resection. Stage II-IVA oral cavity squamous cell carcinoma was new and untreated by systemic or radiation therapy. These oral cavity squamous cell carcinomas were HPV-negative and locally advanced. Clones were sequenced by immunoSEQ multiplex PCR, and TCRdb holds only the in-frame ones, with some missing. The table includes more than 30,000 clones, about 36% detected once. Study findings and constraints: Expansion of preexisting intratumoral clones was suggested to aid response.

V is TRBV4-1 and J is TRBJ2-7, with 9 bases lining up with TRBD1. The TCR was taken from a person aged 35-79 years with oral cavity squamous cell carcinoma. Source: tumor tissue, taken after nivolumab (anti-PD-1) treatment. In DNA, the CDR3 is TGCGCCAGCAGCCTTACTAACAGGGGGCTATACGAGCAGTACTTC. It encodes CASSLTNRGLYEQYF.